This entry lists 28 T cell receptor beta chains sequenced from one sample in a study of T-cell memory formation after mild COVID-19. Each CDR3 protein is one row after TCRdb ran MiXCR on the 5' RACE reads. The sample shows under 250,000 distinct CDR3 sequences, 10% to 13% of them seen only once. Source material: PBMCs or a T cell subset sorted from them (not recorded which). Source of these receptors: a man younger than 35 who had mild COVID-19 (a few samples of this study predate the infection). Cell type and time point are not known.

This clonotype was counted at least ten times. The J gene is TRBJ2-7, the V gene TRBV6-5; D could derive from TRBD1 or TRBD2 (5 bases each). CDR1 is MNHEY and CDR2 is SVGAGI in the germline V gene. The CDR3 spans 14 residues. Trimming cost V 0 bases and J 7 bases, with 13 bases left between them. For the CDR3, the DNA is TGTGCCAGCAGTTACTCGGGGACGGACTTGGAGCAGTACTTC. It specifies CASSYSGTDLEQYF.

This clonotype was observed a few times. The chain's CDR3 is CASSPAEAFF. CDR3 DNA sequence: TGTGCCAGCAGCCCTGCTGAAGCTTTCTTT. The rearrangement links TRBV7-2 to TRBJ1-1; D is unclear. CDR3 size: 10 residues. Germline CDR1 is SGHTA and CDR2 is FQGNSA. The V and J ends lost 5 bases and 6 bases respectively, with 4 bases between them.

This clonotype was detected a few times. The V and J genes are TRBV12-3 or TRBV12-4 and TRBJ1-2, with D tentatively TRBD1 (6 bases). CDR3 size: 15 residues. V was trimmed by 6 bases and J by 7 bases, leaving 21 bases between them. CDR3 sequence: CASSQRALDRFGYTF. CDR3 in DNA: TGTGCCAGCAGCCAACGAGCTCTCGACAGGTTTGGCTACACCTTC.

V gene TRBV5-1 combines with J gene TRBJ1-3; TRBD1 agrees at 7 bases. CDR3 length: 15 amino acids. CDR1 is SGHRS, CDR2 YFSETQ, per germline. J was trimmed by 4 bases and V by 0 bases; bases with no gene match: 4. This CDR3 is CASSLEGGLGNTIYF. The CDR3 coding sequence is TGCGCCAGCAGCTTGGAAGGGGGCTTGGGAAACACCATATATTTT.

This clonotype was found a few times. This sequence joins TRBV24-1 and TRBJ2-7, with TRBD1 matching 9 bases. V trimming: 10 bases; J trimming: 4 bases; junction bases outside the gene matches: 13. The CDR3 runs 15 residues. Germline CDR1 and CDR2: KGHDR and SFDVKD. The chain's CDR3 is CATPTRDRVGYEQYV. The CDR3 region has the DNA TGTGCCACTCCCACCCGGGACAGGGTAGGGTACGAGCAGTACGTC.

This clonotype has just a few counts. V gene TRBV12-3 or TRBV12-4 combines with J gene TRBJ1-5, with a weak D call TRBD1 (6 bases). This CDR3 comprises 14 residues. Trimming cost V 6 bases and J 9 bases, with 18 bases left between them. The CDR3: CASRYTGTHRPQHF. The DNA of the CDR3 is TGTGCCAGCAGATATACAGGGACACACCGGCCCCAGCATTTT.

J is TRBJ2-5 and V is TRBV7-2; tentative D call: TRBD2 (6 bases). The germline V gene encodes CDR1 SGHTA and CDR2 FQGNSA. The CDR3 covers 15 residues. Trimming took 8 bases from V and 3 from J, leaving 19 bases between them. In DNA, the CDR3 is TGTGCCAGCTACCCTACCTGGGACTCTGAAGAGACCCAGTACTTC. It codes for CASYPTWDSEETQYF.

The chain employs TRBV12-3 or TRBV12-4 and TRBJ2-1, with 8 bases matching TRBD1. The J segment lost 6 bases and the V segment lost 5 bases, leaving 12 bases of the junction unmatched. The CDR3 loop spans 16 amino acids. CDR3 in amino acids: CASSRPGRGQPNEQFF. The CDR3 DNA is TGTGCCAGCAGTCGCCCGGGCAGGGGGCAACCCAATGAGCAGTTCTTC.

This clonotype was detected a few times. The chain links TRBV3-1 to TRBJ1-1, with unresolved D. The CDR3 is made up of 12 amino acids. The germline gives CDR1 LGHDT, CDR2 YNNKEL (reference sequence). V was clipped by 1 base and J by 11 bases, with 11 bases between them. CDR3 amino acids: CASSQGGSRAFF. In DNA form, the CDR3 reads TGTGCCAGCAGCCAAGGAGGGTCCCGGGCTTTCTTT. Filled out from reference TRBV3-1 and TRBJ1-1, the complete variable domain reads DTAVSQTPKYLVTQMGNDKSIKCEQNLGHDTMYWYKQDSKKFLKIMFSYNNKELIINETVPNRFSPKSPDKAHLNLHINSLELGDSAVYFCASSQGGSRAFFGQGTRLTVV.

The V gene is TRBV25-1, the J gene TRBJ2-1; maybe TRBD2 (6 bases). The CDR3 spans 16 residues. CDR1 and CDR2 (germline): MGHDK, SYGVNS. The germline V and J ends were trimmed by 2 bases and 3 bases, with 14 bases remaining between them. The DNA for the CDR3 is TGTGCCAGCAGTGAAAGGTTAGCGGAGGGCTACAATGAGCAGTTCTTC. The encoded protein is CASSERLAEGYNEQFF.

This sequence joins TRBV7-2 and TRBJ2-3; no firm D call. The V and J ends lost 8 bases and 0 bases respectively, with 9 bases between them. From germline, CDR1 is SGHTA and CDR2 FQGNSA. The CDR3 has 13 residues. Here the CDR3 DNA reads TGTGCCAGCCGCTCCCCTAGCACAGATACGCAGTATTTT. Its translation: CASRSPSTDTQYF.

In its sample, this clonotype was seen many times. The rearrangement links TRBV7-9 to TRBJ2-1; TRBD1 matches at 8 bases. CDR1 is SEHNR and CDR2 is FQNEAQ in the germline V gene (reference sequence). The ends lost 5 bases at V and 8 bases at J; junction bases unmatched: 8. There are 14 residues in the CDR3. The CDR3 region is CASSPDRGGDEQFF. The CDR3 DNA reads TGTGCCAGCAGCCCCGACAGGGGTGGGGATGAGCAGTTCTTC.

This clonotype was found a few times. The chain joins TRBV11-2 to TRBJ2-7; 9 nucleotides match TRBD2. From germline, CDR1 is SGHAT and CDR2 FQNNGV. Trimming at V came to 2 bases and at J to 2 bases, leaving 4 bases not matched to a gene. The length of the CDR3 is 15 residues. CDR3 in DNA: TGTGCCAGCAGCTTAACCCTAGCGGGGACCTACGAGCAGTACTTC. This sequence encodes CASSLTLAGTYEQYF.

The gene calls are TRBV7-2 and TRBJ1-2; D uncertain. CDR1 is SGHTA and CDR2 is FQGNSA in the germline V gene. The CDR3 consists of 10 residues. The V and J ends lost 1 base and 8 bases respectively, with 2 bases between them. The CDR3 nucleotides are TGTGCCAGCAGCTTAGTAGGCTACACCTTC. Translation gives CASSLVGYTF. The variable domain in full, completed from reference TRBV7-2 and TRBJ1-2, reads GAGVSQSPSNKVTEKGKDVELRCDPISGHTALYWYRQSLGQGLEFLIYFQGNSAPDKSGLPSDRFSAERTGGSVSTLTIQRTQQEDSAVYLCASSLVGYTFGSGTRLTVV.

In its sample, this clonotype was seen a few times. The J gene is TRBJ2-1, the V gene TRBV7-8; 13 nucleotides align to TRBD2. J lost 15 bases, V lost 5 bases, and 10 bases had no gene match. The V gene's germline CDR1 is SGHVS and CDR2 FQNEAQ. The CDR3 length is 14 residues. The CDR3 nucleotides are TGTGCCAGCAGCCCTTACGCACTAGCGGGGGGGGCGTTCTTC. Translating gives CASSPYALAGGAFF.

The CDR3 spells CASSYSRTRASTDTQYF. In DNA form, the CDR3 reads TGTGCCAGCAGTTACTCAAGGACACGAGCTAGCACAGATACGCAGTATTTT. The rearrangement links TRBV6-5 to TRBJ2-3; TRBD1 is a possible D gene (5 bases). CDR3 length equals 17 residues. V lost 0 bases, J lost 0 bases, and 13 bases lay in between. The germline V gene has CDR1 MNHEY and CDR2 SVGAGI.

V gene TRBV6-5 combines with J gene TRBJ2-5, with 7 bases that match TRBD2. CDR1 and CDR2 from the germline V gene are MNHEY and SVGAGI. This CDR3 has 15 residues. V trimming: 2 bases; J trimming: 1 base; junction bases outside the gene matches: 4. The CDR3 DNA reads TGTGCCAGCAGTTACACGGGGGGAATCCAAGAGACCCAGTACTTC. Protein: CASSYTGGIQETQYF.

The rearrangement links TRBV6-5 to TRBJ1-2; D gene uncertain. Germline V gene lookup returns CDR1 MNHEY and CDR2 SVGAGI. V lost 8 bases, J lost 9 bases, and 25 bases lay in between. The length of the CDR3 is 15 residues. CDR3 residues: CASSKWGSEKRSYTF. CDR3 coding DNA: TGTGCCAGCTCCAAATGGGGTTCGGAAAAAAGGAGCTACACCTTC.

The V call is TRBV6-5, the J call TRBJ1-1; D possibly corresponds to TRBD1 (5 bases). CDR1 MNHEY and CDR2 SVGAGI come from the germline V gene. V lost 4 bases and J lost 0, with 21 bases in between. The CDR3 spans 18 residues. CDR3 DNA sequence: TGTGCCAGCAGTTCTGTCCGGGACTACCCAAGGATGAACACTGAAGCTTTCTTT. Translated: CASSSVRDYPRMNTEAFF.

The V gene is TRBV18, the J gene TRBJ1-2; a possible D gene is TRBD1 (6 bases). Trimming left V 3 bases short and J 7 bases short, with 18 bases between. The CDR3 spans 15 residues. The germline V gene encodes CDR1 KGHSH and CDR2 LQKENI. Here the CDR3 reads CASSPNARGTSGYTF. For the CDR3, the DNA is TGTGCCAGCTCACCCAACGCAAGGGGGACGTCTGGCTACACCTTC. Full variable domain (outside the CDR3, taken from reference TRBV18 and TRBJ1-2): NAGVMQNPRHLVRRRGQEARLRCSPMKGHSHVYWYRQLPEEGLKFMVYLQKENIIDESGMPKERFSAEFPKEGPSILRIQQVVRGDSAAYFCASSPNARGTSGYTFGSGTRLTVV.

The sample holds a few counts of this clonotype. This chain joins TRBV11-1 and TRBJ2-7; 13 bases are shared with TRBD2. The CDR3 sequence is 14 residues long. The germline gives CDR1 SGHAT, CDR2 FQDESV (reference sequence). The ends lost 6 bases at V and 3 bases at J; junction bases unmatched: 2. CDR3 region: CASRGTSGDYEQYF. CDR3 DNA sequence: TGTGCCAGCAGAGGGACTAGCGGGGACTACGAGCAGTACTTC.

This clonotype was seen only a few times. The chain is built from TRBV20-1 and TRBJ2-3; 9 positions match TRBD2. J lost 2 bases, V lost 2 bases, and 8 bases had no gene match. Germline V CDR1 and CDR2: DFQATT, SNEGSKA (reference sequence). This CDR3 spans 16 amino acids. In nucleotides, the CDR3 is TGCAGTGCTAGACGAACCCGCGGGGGGGCCACAGATACGCAGTATTTT. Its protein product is CSARRTRGGATDTQYF.

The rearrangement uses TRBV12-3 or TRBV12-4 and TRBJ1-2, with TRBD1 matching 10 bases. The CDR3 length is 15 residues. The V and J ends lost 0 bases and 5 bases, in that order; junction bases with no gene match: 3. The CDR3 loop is CASSLADRGPYGYTF. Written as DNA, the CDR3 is TGTGCCAGCAGTTTAGCCGACAGGGGGCCTTATGGCTACACCTTC.

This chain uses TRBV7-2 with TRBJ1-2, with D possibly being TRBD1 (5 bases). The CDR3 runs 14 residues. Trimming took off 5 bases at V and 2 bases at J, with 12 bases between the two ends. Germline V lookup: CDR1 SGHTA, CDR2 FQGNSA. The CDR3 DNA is TGTGCCAGCAGCCTGGGGACTCACAACTATGGCTACACCTTC. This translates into CASSLGTHNYGYTF.

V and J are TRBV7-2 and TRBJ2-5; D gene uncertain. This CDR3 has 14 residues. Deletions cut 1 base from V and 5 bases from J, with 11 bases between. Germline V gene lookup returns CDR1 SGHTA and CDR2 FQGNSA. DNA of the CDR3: TGTGCCAGCAGCTTAGGGGCCAGATCTGAGACCCAGTACTTC. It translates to CASSLGARSETQYF.

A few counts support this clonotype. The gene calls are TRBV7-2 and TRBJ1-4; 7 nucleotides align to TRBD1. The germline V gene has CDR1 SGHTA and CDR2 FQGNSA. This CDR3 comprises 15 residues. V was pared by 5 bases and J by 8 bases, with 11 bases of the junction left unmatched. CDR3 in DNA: TGTGCCAGCAGCATTGACAGGGAGTATCGCGAAAAACTGTTTTTT. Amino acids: CASSIDREYREKLFF. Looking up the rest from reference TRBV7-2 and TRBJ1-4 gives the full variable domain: GAGVSQSPSNKVTEKGKDVELRCDPISGHTALYWYRQSLGQGLEFLIYFQGNSAPDKSGLPSDRFSAERTGGSVSTLTIQRTQQEDSAVYLCASSIDREYREKLFFGSGTQLSVL.

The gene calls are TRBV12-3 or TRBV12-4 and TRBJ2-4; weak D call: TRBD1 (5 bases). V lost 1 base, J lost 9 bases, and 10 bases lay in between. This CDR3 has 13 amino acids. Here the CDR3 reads CASSLGQGIIQYF. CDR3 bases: TGTGCCAGCAGTTTAGGCCAGGGAATCATTCAGTACTTC.

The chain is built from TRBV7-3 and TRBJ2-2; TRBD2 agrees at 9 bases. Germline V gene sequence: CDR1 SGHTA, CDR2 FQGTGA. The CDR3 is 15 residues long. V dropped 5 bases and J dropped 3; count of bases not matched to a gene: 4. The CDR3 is CASSPTSGHTGELFF. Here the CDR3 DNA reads TGTGCCAGCAGCCCGACTAGCGGCCACACCGGGGAGCTGTTTTTT.